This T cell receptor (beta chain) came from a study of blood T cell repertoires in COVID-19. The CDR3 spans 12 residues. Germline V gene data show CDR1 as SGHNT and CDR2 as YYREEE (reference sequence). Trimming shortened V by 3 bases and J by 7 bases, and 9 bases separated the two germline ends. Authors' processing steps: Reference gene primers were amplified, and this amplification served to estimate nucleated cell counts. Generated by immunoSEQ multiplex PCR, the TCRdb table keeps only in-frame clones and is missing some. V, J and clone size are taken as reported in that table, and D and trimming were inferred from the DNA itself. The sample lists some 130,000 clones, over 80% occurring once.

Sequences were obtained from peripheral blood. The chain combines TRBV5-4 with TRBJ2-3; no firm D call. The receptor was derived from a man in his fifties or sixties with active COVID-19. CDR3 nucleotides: TGTGCCAGCAGCTATTACTATAATACGCAGTATTTT. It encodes CASSYYYNTQYF.